This is a list of T cell receptor beta chains from one sample in a study of blood T cells in healthy people across ages. MiXCR, applied by TCRdb to the 5' RACE reads, yields one record per CDR3 protein. The data show over 750,000 distinct CDR3 sequences, with roughly 25% seen just once and more than 8% held by the top ten. This sample also belongs to another study, concerning T cells of mothers and their children.

The sample was blood. All receptors derive from a boy between 5 and 17 years old in good health. CDR3s include the opening cysteine and the closing phenylalanine or tryptophan.

V,CDR3
TRBV3-1,CASGDAGSSYEQYF
TRBV2,CASASADTQYF
TRBV20-1,CSASIGGYEQYF
TRBV20-1,CSAMTGYGAKNIQYF
TRBV29-1,CSPRTSYNEQFF
TRBV6-5,CASSPAGGGTYGYTF
TRBV29-1,CSGTLSSYNEQFF
TRBV13,CASSQGTFSPDDEQFF
TRBV10-3,CAISVNGKGETQYF
TRBV18,CASSPTADTNYGYTF
TRBV6-2/TRBV6-3,CASSYSSSLAGYTF
TRBV7-9,CASKEGYNERFF
TRBV12-3/TRBV12-4,CASSTRTGRNYEQYF
TRBV20-1,CSARDLNYEQYF
TRBV12-3/TRBV12-4,CASRDPLKANVLTF
TRBV4-1,CASSQVPRLAGGPTETQYF
TRBV9,CASSVAGGSYNEQFF
TRBV7-3,CASSLVMGGLNTQYF
TRBV7-6,CASSPEGVSGEKLFF
TRBV7-9,CASSIRDRGLRETQYF
TRBV20-1,CSANKQETQYF
TRBV6-2/TRBV6-3,CASSSQGTVLNQPQHF
TRBV29-1,CSVVQKAGFEAFF
TRBV3-1,CASSQDLVYGYTF
TRBV4-1,CASSVLGAGGGSIQETQYF
TRBV9,CASSTGQFLSGNTIYF
TRBV4-3,CASSQRIVSGGYNEQFF
TRBV4-3,CASSQGQGMHSYEQYF
TRBV7-9,CASSLVYRDTQYF
TRBV11-2,CASSPTTGQTQYF
TRBV28,CASSSFRDSSYNEQFF
TRBV27,CASSQTTLNGYTF
TRBV27,CASAPYLPNPDTQYF
TRBV20-1,CSAGPQGEQYF
TRBV6-6,CASSYPGTTYNEQFF
TRBV6-5,CASSLTKGYEQYF
TRBV20-1,CSATGPLVYEQYF
TRBV4-1,CASSQEAGEYNEQFF
TRBV4-2,CASSQPVDRETQYF
TRBV29-1,CSVYWTALNPNIQYF
TRBV20-1,CSARPGGDTQYF
TRBV20-1,CSARTSHRGLETQYF
TRBV7-9,CASTADSYEQYF
TRBV24-1,CATSGDSGKYEQFF
TRBV10-3,CAISPQGQLNTEAFF
TRBV6-4,CASSDLAGGNDEQFF
TRBV5-1,CASSWTSGGIETQYF